These 21 T cell receptor beta chains share one sample of origin, sequenced in a study of OX40 agonist ivuxolimab in advanced cancers. Clones were sequenced by immunoSEQ multiplex PCR, and TCRdb holds only the in-frame ones, with some missing. Of 45,000 to 65,000 clones in the sample, more than 85% are singletons; the top ten hold 8% to 9.5%. The sample here was CD4+ or CD8+ T cells sorted from blood, taken in a trial of the OX40 agonist ivuxolimab. Receptor source: an adult with an advanced solid tumor such as melanoma, head and neck, liver or kidney cancer.

The gene calls are TRBV19 and TRBJ2-7; D is ambiguous. From germline, CDR1 is LNHDA and CDR2 SQIVND (reference sequence). CDR3 length: 15 amino acids. Trimming stripped 1 base from V and 3 bases from J, with 13 bases between. CDR3 nucleotides: TGTGCCAGTAGTATAGGAAGCGTTGGGGACTACGAGCAGTACTTC. Translating it yields CASSIGSVGDYEQYF.

The chain carries TRBV4-3 and TRBJ2-2, with TRBD1 matching 9 bases. CDR3 length: 18 residues. CDR1 LGHNA and CDR2 YSLEER come from the germline V gene. V shed 0 bases, J shed 5 bases, and the junction held 10 bases outside the gene matches. The CDR3 DNA sequence: TGCGCCAGCAGCCAAGATATGGCCTGGGGGACAGGGACCGGGGAGCTGTTTTTT. Translated: CASSQDMAWGTGTGELFF.

Comment on this clone: An end of the junction differs from the germline gene, which may be a read error. DNA of the CDR3: TGTGCCAGCAGCTTAGATACAGCCGGTCTCACCACCGTTGCCTTC. Encoded protein: CASSLDTAGLTTVAF. The chain recombines TRBV11-2 with TRBJ2-7, with no clear D. The CDR3 consists of 15 residues. Germline V lookup: CDR1 SGHAT, CDR2 FQNNGV. Complete variable domain (other parts from reference TRBV11-2 and TRBJ2-7): EAGVAQSPRYKIIEKRQSVAFWCNPISGHATLYWYQQILGQGPKLLIQFQNNGVVDDSQLPKDRFSAERLKGVDSTLKIQPAKLEDSAVYLCASSLDTAGLTTVAFGPGTRLTVT.

This clone was seen just once. The chain uses TRBV7-9 and TRBJ2-7; tentatively, D is TRBD1 (5 bases). The CDR3 is made up of 12 amino acids. CDR1 and CDR2 (germline): SEHNR, FQNEAQ (reference sequence). The V and J ends lost 7 bases and 1 base respectively, with 8 bases between them. Here the CDR3 reads CASTTGSYEQYF. CDR3 coding DNA: TGTGCCAGCACCACAGGTTCCTACGAGCAGTACTTC.

The gene calls are TRBV28 and TRBJ2-5, with D possibly matching TRBD2 (5 bases). The germline V gene has CDR1 MDHEN and CDR2 SYDVKM. The CDR3 length is 15 residues. V dropped 5 bases and J dropped 3 bases, with 16 bases sitting between them. CDR3 coding DNA: TGTGCCAGCAGTCGTTCCCGGGAAAAAAAAGAGACCCAGTACTTC. This codes for CASSRSREKKETQYF.

The V call is TRBV27, the J call TRBJ2-7; perhaps TRBD1 as D (6 bases). The CDR3 spans 13 residues. In germline, CDR1 is MNHEY, CDR2 SMNVEV (reference sequence). V shed 4 bases and J shed 4 bases, with 11 bases lying between them. This CDR3 reads CASSYRVDYEQYF. The CDR3 DNA follows: TGTGCCAGCAGTTACAGGGTAGATTACGAGCAGTACTTC.

V gene TRBV25-1 combines with J gene TRBJ1-3; D gene unclear. The CDR3 totals 15 residues. Trimming stripped 2 bases from V and 0 bases from J, with 8 bases between. CDR1 and CDR2 from the germline V gene are MGHDK and SYGVNS. Here the CDR3 DNA reads TGTGCCAGCAGTGAACCATCGAGCTCTGGAAACACCATATATTTT. Protein: CASSEPSSSGNTIYF. Variable domain in full (rest from reference TRBV25-1 and TRBJ1-3): EADIYQTPRYLVIGTGKKITLECSQTMGHDKMYWYQQDPGMELHLIHYSYGVNSTEKGDLSSESTVSRIRTEHFPLTLESARPSHTSQYLCASSEPSSSGNTIYFGEGSWLTVV.

This chain joins TRBV6-5 and TRBJ2-2; 12 positions agree with TRBD2. V shed 2 bases, J shed 6 bases, and the junction held 4 bases outside the gene matches. This CDR3 comprises 16 residues. CDR1 is MNHEY and CDR2 is SVGAGI in the germline V gene. The CDR3 region is CASSYGLAGGPGELFF. Written as DNA, the CDR3 is TGTGCCAGCAGTTACGGGCTAGCGGGAGGGCCCGGGGAGCTGTTTTTT.

This rearrangement joins TRBV4-3 to TRBJ2-7; 7 bases are a match to TRBD1. Germline V lookup: CDR1 LGHNA, CDR2 YSLEER. CDR3 size: 17 residues. V was clipped by 0 bases and J by 2 bases; unmatched bases: 10. CDR3 nucleotide sequence: TGCGCCAGCAGCCAAGATCTCCTATACAGGGGAGCCTACGAGCAGTACTTC. Its translation is CASSQDLLYRGAYEQYF.

The chain is built from TRBV7-6 and TRBJ1-6; D is uncertain. The CDR3 loop spans 13 amino acids. CDR1 and CDR2 from the germline V gene are SGHVS and FNYEAQ. Trimming took 1 base from V and 8 from J, leaving 6 bases between them. Here the CDR3 reads CASSLGGDSPLHF. As DNA, the CDR3 is TGTGCCAGCAGCTTAGGGGGAGATTCACCCCTCCACTTT.

J is TRBJ1-1 and V is TRBV13; D gene uncertain. V shed 5 bases and J shed 1 base, with 8 bases lying between them. CDR3 length: 13 amino acids. Germline assignment: CDR1 PRHDT and CDR2 FYEKMQ (reference sequence). The CDR3 loop reads CASSPAGNTEAFF. DNA of the CDR3: TGTGCCAGCAGCCCTGCGGGGAACACTGAAGCTTTCTTT.

This clone was seen a few times. V gene TRBV2 combines with J gene TRBJ1-1; D remains ambiguous. The CDR3 has 15 residues. Trimming left V 3 bases short and J 3 bases short, with 14 bases between. The germline V gene has CDR1 SNHLY and CDR2 FYNNEI. This CDR3 reads CASSDGEGWDTEAFF. CDR3 DNA: TGTGCCAGCAGTGATGGTGAGGGTTGGGACACTGAAGCTTTCTTT.

A single count supports this clone. The J gene is TRBJ1-2, the V gene TRBV6-1; tentative D call: TRBD1 (6 bases). CDR3 length: 13 amino acids. Germline V CDR1 and CDR2: MNHNS, SASEGT. With 7 bases removed from V and 4 bases from J, the gap between germline ends came to 13 bases. The CDR3 here is CASTLGQTYGYTF. In nucleotides, the CDR3 is TGTGCCAGCACTCTAGGACAGACCTATGGCTACACCTTC.

The chain joins TRBV13 to TRBJ1-2; maybe TRBD1 (5 bases). Germline values: CDR1 PRHDT, CDR2 FYEKMQ (reference sequence). Trimming shortened V by 5 bases and J by 0 bases, and 16 bases separated the two germline ends. This CDR3 spans 16 amino acids. CDR3: CASSGGSYGPNYGYTF. DNA for the CDR3: TGTGCCAGCAGCGGGGGGTCTTATGGACCTAACTATGGCTACACCTTC.

The genes are TRBV5-5 and TRBJ1-1; D gene uncertain. V dropped 0 bases and J dropped 0 bases, with 9 bases sitting between them. Germline CDR1 SGHKS, CDR2 YYEKEE (reference sequence). There are 15 residues in the CDR3. Written as DNA, the CDR3 is TGTGCCAGCAGCTTGGTTCCAGGACTGAACACTGAAGCTTTCTTT. Encoded protein: CASSLVPGLNTEAFF. Combining the CDR3 with reference TRBV5-5 and TRBJ1-1 gives the whole variable domain DAGVTQSPTHLIKTRGQQVTLRCSPISGHKSVSWYQQVLGQGPQFIFQYYEKEERGRGNFPDRFSARQFPNYSSELNVNALLLGDSALYLCASSLVPGLNTEAFFGQGTRLTVV.

The chain has TRBV6-4 and TRBJ2-3; D not resolved. The CDR3 runs to 13 residues. V lost 6 bases and J lost 2, with 9 bases in between. CDR1 is MRHNA, CDR2 SNTAGT, per germline. DNA of the CDR3: TGTGCCAGCAGCGCCGGCGACACAGATACGCAGTATTTT. Translated, it gives CASSAGDTDTQYF.

This chain links TRBV18 with TRBJ1-1; D may be TRBD1 (6 bases). The CDR3 loop spans 15 amino acids. V lost 0 bases and J 1 base, leaving 9 bases between the germline ends. The germline gives CDR1 KGHSH, CDR2 LQKENI. The CDR3 DNA follows: TGTGCCAGCTCACCACCGGGCAGGGGGAACACTGAAGCTTTCTTT. It codes for CASSPPGRGNTEAFF.

This clone was counted a single time. This chain connects TRBV6-1 to TRBJ1-1, with D tentatively TRBD1 (6 bases). Germline V lookup: CDR1 MNHNS, CDR2 SASEGT. The CDR3 spans 14 residues. The V and J ends lost 3 bases and 5 bases respectively, with 13 bases between them. CDR3 in DNA: TGTGCCAGCAGTGAGTGGGGGCACCGAACTGAAGCTTTCTTT. It is translated as CASSEWGHRTEAFF.

The chain has TRBV11-2 and TRBJ1-3, with D tentatively TRBD1 (5 bases). Germline V lookup: CDR1 SGHAT, CDR2 FQNNGV. Trimming took off 1 base at V and 3 bases at J, with 10 bases between the two ends. The CDR3 totals 15 residues. The CDR3 sequence is CASSLGGGLGNTIYF. Here the CDR3 DNA reads TGTGCCAGCAGCTTAGGCGGGGGTCTTGGAAACACCATATATTTT.

This chain uses TRBV13 with TRBJ2-2; TRBD1 agrees at 9 bases. Germline CDR1 PRHDT, CDR2 FYEKMQ (reference sequence). V lost 4 bases to trimming and J lost 8 bases; unmatched junction nucleotides: 5. The CDR3 is made up of 14 amino acids. In DNA form, the CDR3 reads TGTGCCAGCAGCTACAGGGGGCAGTATGGGGAGCTGTTTTTT. It codes for CASSYRGQYGELFF.

This chain uses TRBV28 with TRBJ2-1; D ambiguous. The CDR3 spans 13 residues. V was shortened by 7 bases and J by 4 bases, with 11 bases between the two germline ends. CDR1 and CDR2 from the germline V gene are MDHEN and SYDVKM. For the CDR3, the DNA is TGTGCCAGCACCCCCGGGCTTTACAATGAGCAGTTCTTC. It translates to CASTPGLYNEQFF.